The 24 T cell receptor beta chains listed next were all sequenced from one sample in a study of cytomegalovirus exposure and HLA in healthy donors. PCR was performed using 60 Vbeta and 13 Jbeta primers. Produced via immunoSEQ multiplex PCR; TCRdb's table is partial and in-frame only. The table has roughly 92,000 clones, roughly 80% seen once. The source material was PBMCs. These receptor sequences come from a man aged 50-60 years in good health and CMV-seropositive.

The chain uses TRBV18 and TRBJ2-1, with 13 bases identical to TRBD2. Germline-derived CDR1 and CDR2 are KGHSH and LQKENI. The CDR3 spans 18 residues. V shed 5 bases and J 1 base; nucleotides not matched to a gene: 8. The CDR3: CASSSLPGLAGSYNEQFF. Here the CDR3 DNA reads TGTGCCAGCTCATCACTACCGGGACTAGCGGGATCCTACAATGAGCAGTTCTTC.

The DNA for the CDR3 is TGTGCCAGTAGTATAGAGCACAGGCCCTACGAGCAGTACTTC. It codes for CASSIEHRPYEQYF. The chain is built from TRBV19 and TRBJ2-5, with a tentative D call TRBD1 (5 bases). The DNA end is more similar to TRBJ2-7, so the J call may be wrong. Germline CDR1 and CDR2: LNHDA and SQIVND (reference sequence). There are 14 residues in the CDR3.

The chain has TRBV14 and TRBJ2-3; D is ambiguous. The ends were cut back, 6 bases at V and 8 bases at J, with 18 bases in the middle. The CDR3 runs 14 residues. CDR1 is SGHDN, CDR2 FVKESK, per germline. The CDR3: CASSKSNTAGTQYF. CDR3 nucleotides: TGTGCCAGCAGTAAGTCCAACACTGCAGGTACGCAGTATTTT.

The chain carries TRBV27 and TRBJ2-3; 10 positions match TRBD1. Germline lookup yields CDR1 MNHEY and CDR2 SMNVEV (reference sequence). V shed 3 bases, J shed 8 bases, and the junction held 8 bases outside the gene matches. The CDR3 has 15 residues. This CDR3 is CASSFTDRGRGTQYF. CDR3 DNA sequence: TGTGCCAGCAGTTTCACCGACAGGGGGCGAGGTACGCAGTATTTT.

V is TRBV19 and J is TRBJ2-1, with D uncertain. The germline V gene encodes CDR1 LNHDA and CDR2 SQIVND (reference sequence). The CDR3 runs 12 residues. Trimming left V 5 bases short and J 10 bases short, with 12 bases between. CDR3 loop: CASSPSRVEQFF. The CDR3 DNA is TGTGCCAGTAGTCCTTCCCGGGTCGAGCAGTTCTTC.

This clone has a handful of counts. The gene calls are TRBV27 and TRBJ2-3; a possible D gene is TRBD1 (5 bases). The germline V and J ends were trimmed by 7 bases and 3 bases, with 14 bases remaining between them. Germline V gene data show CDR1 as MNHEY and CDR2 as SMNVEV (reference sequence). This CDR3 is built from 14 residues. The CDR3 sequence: CASMGSGNTDTQYF. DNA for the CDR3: TGTGCCAGCATGGGTTCAGGGAATACAGATACGCAGTATTTT.

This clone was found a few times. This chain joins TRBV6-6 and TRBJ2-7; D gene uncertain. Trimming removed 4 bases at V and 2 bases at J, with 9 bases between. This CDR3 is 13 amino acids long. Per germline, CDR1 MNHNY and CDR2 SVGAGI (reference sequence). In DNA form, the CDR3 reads TGTGCCAGCAGTTTCCACATTACCTACGAGCAGTACTTC. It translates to CASSFHITYEQYF.

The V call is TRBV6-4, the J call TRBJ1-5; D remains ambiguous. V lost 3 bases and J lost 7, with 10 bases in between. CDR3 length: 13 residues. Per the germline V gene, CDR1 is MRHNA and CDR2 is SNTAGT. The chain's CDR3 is CASSEDGGQPQHF. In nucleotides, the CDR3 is TGTGCCAGCAGTGAAGATGGCGGGCAGCCCCAGCATTTT.

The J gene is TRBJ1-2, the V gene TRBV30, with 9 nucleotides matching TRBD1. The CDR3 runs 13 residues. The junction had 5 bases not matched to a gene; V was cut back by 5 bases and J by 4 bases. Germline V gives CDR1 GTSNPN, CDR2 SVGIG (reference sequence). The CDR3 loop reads CAWDRDRVYGYTF. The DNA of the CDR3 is TGTGCCTGGGACCGGGACAGGGTCTATGGCTACACCTTC.

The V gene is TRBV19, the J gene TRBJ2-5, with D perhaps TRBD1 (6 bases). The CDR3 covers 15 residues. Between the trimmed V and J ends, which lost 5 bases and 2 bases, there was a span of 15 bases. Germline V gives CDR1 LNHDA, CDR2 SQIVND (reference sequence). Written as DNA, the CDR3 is TGTGCCAGTAGTTCAGGGACACCTTATCAAGAGACCCAGTACTTC. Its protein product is CASSSGTPYQETQYF.

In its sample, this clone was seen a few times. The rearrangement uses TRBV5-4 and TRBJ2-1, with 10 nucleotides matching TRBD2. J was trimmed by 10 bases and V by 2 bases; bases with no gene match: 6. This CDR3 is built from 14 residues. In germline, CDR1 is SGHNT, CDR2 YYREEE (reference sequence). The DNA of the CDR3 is TGTGCCAGCAGCTTTCTAGCGGGAGAACGGGAGCAGTTCTTC. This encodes CASSFLAGEREQFF.

The CDR3 reads CASSLWAGGSYEQYF. CDR3 DNA: TGTGCCAGCAGTTTATGGGCCGGTGGATCCTACGAGCAGTACTTC. The gene calls are TRBV27 and TRBJ2-7; D not resolved. The V end was cut by 1 base, the J end by 1 base, with 11 bases between. Germline V gene sequence: CDR1 MNHEY, CDR2 SMNVEV (reference sequence). The CDR3 has 15 residues.

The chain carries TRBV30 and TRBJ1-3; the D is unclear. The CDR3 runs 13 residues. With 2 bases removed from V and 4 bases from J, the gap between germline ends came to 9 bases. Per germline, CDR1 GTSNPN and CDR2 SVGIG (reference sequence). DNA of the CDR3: TGTGCCTGGAGTCGGGGTCGGGGAAACACCATATATTTT. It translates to CAWSRGRGNTIYF.

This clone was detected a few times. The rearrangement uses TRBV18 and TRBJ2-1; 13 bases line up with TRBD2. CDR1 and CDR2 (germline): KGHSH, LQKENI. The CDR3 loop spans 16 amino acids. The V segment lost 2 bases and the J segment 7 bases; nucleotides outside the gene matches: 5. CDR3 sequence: CASSPTGLAGENEQFF. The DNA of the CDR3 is TGTGCCAGCTCACCAACAGGACTAGCGGGAGAGAATGAGCAGTTCTTC.

The CDR3, as DNA: TGTGCCAGTAGTATTCTGGGAGGGGCAGAGACCCAGTACTTC. Its protein is CASSILGGAETQYF. This rearrangement joins TRBV19 to TRBJ2-5, with 7 bases fitting TRBD2. The CDR3 is 14 residues long. The J segment lost 4 bases and the V segment lost 3 bases, leaving 5 bases of the junction unmatched. Germline V gene lookup returns CDR1 LNHDA and CDR2 SQIVND (reference sequence).

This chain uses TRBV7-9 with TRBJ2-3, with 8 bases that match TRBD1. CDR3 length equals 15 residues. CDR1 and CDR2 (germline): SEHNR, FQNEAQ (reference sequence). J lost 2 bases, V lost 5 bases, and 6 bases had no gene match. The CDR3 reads CASSDDRGITDTQYF. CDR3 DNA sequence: TGTGCCAGCAGCGACGACAGGGGCATCACAGATACGCAGTATTTT.

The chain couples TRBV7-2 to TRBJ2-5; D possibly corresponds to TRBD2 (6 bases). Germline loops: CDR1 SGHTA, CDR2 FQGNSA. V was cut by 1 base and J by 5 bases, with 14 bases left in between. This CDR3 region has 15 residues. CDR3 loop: CASSLGSGVSETQYF. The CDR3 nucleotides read TGTGCCAGCAGCTTAGGTTCGGGAGTCTCGGAGACCCAGTACTTC.

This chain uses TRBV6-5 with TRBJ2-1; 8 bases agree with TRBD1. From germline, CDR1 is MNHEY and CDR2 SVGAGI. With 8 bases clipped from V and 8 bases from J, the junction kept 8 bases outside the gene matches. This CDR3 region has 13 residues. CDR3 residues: CASRQGLLDEQFF. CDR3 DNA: TGTGCCAGCCGACAGGGGCTGTTGGATGAGCAGTTCTTC.

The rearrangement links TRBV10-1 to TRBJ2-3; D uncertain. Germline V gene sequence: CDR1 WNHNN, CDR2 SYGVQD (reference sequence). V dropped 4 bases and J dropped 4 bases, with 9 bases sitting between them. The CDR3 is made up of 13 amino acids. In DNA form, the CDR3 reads TGCGCCAGCAGTGTGGGCCTCGCAGATACGCAGTATTTT. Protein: CASSVGLADTQYF.

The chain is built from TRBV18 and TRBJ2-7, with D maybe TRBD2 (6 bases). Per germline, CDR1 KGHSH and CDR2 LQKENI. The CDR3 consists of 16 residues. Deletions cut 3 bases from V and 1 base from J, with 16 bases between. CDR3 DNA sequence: TGTGCCAGCTCACCTCCGGGGACCCTAGCGTCCTACGAGCAGTACTTC. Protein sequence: CASSPPGTLASYEQYF.

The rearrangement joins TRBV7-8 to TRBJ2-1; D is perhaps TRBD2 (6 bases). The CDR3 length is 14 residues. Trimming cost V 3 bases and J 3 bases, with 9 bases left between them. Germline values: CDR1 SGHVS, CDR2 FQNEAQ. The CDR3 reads CASSLAGSYNEQFF. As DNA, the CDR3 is TGTGCCAGCAGCTTGGCGGGAAGCTACAATGAGCAGTTCTTC.

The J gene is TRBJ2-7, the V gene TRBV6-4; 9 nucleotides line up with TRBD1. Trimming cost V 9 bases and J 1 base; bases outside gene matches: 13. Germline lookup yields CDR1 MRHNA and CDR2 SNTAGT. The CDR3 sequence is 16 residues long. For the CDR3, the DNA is TGTGCCAGGTTACAGGGGGCTTTCCACAATTCCTACGAGCAGTACTTC. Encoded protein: CARLQGAFHNSYEQYF.

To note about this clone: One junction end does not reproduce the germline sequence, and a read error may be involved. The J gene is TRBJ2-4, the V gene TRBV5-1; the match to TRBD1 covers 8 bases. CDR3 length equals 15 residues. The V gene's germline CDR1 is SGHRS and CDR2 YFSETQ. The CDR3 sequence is CASSLDRGAKNSQYF. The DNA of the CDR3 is TGCGCCAGCAGCCTAGACAGGGGAGCCAAAAACAGTCAGTACTTC.

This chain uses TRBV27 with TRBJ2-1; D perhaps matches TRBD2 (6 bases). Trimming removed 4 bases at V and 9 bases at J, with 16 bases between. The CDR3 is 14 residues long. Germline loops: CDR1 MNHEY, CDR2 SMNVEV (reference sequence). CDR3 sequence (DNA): TGTGCCAGCAGTTCTCCCCTTGGGAGGAGTGAGCAGTTCTTC. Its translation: CASSSPLGRSEQFF.